These 27 T cell receptor beta chains were sequenced from one sample in a study of graft-versus-host responses after intestinal transplantation. The assay was immunoSEQ multiplex PCR, and TCRdb's table has in-frame clones only and misses some. The sample yields about 54,000 clones, under 95% seen once. The sample here was PBMCs, taken roughly 660 days after intestinal transplant. All receptors come from a human patient who received an intestinal transplant, so some T cells may come from the graft donor.

This clone was recorded a few times. The chain couples TRBV6-5 to TRBJ1-2, with a possible D match to TRBD1 (6 bases). CDR3 length equals 11 residues. V lost 5 bases and J lost 8, with 9 bases in between. Germline CDR1 MNHEY, CDR2 SVGAGI. The CDR3 region is CASSEGVGYTF. For the CDR3, the DNA is TGTGCCAGCAGTGAGGGGGTGGGCTACACCTTC.

The chain couples TRBV21-1 to TRBJ2-7; no check of the table's D call, TRBD1, against the DNA was made. TRBV21-1 is tagged as a pseudogene. The CDR3 spans 13 residues. The CDR3 bases are TGTGCCAGCGGATTTGACAGGCTCTACGAGCAGTACTTC. This sequence encodes CASGFDRLYEQYF.

The V gene is TRBV5-6, the J gene TRBJ1-2; 7 bases are a match to TRBD1. CDR1 SGHDT and CDR2 YYEEEE come from the germline V gene. This CDR3 is built from 14 residues. J lost 8 bases, V lost 0 bases, and 7 bases had no gene match. The CDR3: CASSLVGQEDGYTF. For the CDR3, the DNA is TGTGCCAGCAGCTTGGTTGGACAGGAGGACGGCTACACCTTC.

This clone has a single count. The rearrangement joins TRBV10-3 to TRBJ2-7; 7 nucleotides match TRBD1. V lost 7 bases to trimming and J lost 6 bases; unmatched junction nucleotides: 12. CDR3 length: 14 residues. Germline CDR1 ENHRY, CDR2 SYGVKD. In DNA form, the CDR3 reads TGTGCCATCACACACCCGGGACAGTATGGCGAGCAGTACTTC. It is translated as CAITHPGQYGEQYF.

This chain connects TRBV28 to TRBJ2-5, with unresolved D. Trimming stripped 0 bases from V and 2 bases from J, with 7 bases between. CDR3 length equals 14 residues. Germline CDR1 reads MDHEN; CDR2 reads SYDVKM. The CDR3 loop reads CASSLWIRQETQYF. As DNA, the CDR3 is TGTGCCAGCAGTTTATGGATAAGACAAGAGACCCAGTACTTC. Looking up the rest from reference TRBV28 and TRBJ2-5 gives the full variable domain: DVKVTQSSRYLVKRTGEKVFLECVQDMDHENMFWYRQDPGLGLRLIYFSYDVKMKEKGDIPEGYSVSREKKERFSLILESASTNQTSMYLCASSLWIRQETQYFGPGTRLLVL.

This chain links TRBV4-1 with TRBJ1-5; D possibly corresponds to TRBD1 (5 bases). Germline V gene sequence: CDR1 MGHRA, CDR2 YSYEKL. This CDR3 region has 15 residues. Trimming pared 1 base from V and 3 bases from J, leaving 10 bases between. DNA of the CDR3: TGCGCCAGCAGCCAAGCCGACAGCCTCAATCAGCCCCAGCATTTT. Encoded protein: CASSQADSLNQPQHF.

The chain combines TRBV6-6 with TRBJ2-2; D may be TRBD1 (7 bases). CDR3 length: 15 residues. Germline V lookup: CDR1 MNHNY, CDR2 SVGAGI (reference sequence). V was trimmed by 1 base and J by 8 bases, leaving 14 bases between them. The CDR3 protein is CASSYLAGGTGELFF. The CDR3 nucleotides are TGTGCCAGCAGTTACTTGGCAGGGGGGACTGGGGAGCTGTTTTTT.

For this clone: Other DNA sequences in this sample translate to the same CDR3. V usage is TRBV25-1 and J usage is TRBJ1-5, with D hard to call. The CDR3 runs 13 residues. Per the germline V gene, CDR1 is MGHDK and CDR2 is SYGVNS. V lost 3 bases and J lost 3, with 6 bases in between. The CDR3 here is CASSEGDNQPQHF. CDR3 bases: TGTGCCAGCAGTGAGGGAGACAATCAGCCCCAGCATTTT.

The rearrangement links TRBV6-9 to TRBJ2-6; D call uncertain. The CDR3 covers 18 residues. V gave up 4 bases and J gave up 5 bases, with 21 bases separating them. Germline CDR1 and CDR2: MNHGY and SVAAGI. The CDR3 region has the DNA TGTGCCAGCAGTTCTTCTGACTTACGACAAAGTCGGGCCAACGTCCTGACTTTC. Translated, it gives CASSSSDLRQSRANVLTF.

The rearrangement links TRBV19 to TRBJ1-6; 10 nucleotides agree with TRBD1. This CDR3 has 14 amino acids. Trimming at V came to 8 bases and at J to 9 bases, leaving 7 bases not matched to a gene. The germline V gene has CDR1 LNHDA and CDR2 SQIVND (reference sequence). The CDR3 sequence is CASGTGTGVSPLHF. In DNA form, the CDR3 reads TGTGCCAGTGGGACCGGGACAGGGGTTTCACCCCTCCACTTT.

The gene calls are TRBV6-1 and TRBJ1-5, with 7 bases that match TRBD1. The CDR3 covers 14 residues. Germline CDR1 and CDR2: MNHNS and SASEGT. V shed 7 bases, J shed 11 bases, and the junction held 14 bases outside the gene matches. The CDR3 DNA sequence: TGTGCCAGCACCCAAGACAGGGTACAATTGACCCAGCATTTT. It yields the protein CASTQDRVQLTQHF.

This clone was counted once. This chain links TRBV7-9 with TRBJ1-2, with 10 bases fitting TRBD1. CDR3 length equals 15 residues. V trimming: 5 bases; J trimming: 4 bases; junction bases outside the gene matches: 7. The germline gives CDR1 SEHNR, CDR2 FQNEAQ (reference sequence). The CDR3 DNA reads as TGTGCCAGCAGCCTCCGGGACAGGGGCACCTATGGCTACACCTTC. It codes for CASSLRDRGTYGYTF.

Written as DNA, the CDR3 is TGTGCCAGCAGCGTAGAGCGAGACAGACCGTTAAGAGATAATTCACCCCTCCACTTT. As protein: CASSVERDRPLRDNSPLHF. The chain uses TRBV9 and TRBJ1-6; TRBD1 is a possible D gene (5 bases). CDR1 SGDLS and CDR2 YYNGEE come from the germline V gene. Trimming removed 0 bases from V and 5 bases from J, with 21 bases in between. CDR3 length: 19 residues.

The chain links TRBV5-4 to TRBJ2-3, with 7 bases that match TRBD2. Germline loops: CDR1 SGHNT, CDR2 YYREEE (reference sequence). V lost 2 bases, J lost 5 bases, and 8 bases stayed unmatched. The CDR3 covers 15 residues. CDR3 DNA sequence: TGTGCCAGCAGCTTAGCCAGCGGGGCAGGAGATACGCAGTATTTT. Protein: CASSLASGAGDTQYF.

The chain uses TRBV11-3 and TRBJ1-1; TRBD1 is a possible D gene (6 bases). The CDR3 spans 19 residues. CDR1 SGHNT and CDR2 YENEEA come from the germline V gene. Trimming took off 0 bases at V and 0 bases at J, with 20 bases between the two ends. The CDR3 loop reads CASSLEILVGGAMNTEAFF. CDR3 in DNA: TGTGCCAGCAGCTTAGAGATTTTAGTTGGGGGCGCAATGAACACTGAAGCTTTCTTT.

The J gene is TRBJ1-2, the V gene TRBV6-6; the D gene is possibly TRBD1 (6 bases). Trimming left V 5 bases short and J 6 bases short, with 19 bases between. Germline CDR1 reads MNHNY; CDR2 reads SVGAGI (reference sequence). The CDR3 has 15 amino acids. DNA for the CDR3: TGTGCCAGCAGTACCACCGGGGGGCGAAAAGATGGCTACACCTTC. Its protein is CASSTTGGRKDGYTF.

V is TRBV7-9 and J is TRBJ2-3; D unresolved. CDR1 and CDR2 (germline): SEHNR, FQNEAQ (reference sequence). The CDR3 is 15 residues long. Between the trimmed V and J ends, which lost 2 bases and 6 bases, there was a span of 15 bases. The CDR3 reads CASSLRSAASDTQYF. The DNA for the CDR3 is TGTGCCAGCAGCTTACGATCGGCCGCGTCGGATACGCAGTATTTT.

The rearrangement links TRBV18 to TRBJ2-2; D perhaps matches TRBD1 (6 bases). CDR1 KGHSH and CDR2 LQKENI come from the germline V gene. The CDR3 runs 15 residues. With 3 bases removed from V and 2 bases from J, the gap between germline ends came to 10 bases. In DNA form, the CDR3 reads TGTGCCAGCTCACCTCGGACAGTAAACACCGGGGAGCTGTTTTTT. Its translation is CASSPRTVNTGELFF. The full variable domain, rest sourced from reference TRBV18 and TRBJ2-2, is NAGVMQNPRHLVRRRGQEARLRCSPMKGHSHVYWYRQLPEEGLKFMVYLQKENIIDESGMPKERFSAEFPKEGPSILRIQQVVRGDSAAYFCASSPRTVNTGELFFGEGSRLTVL.

The J gene is TRBJ2-5, the V gene TRBV7-9, with 15 bases aligning to TRBD2. Germline values: CDR1 SEHNR, CDR2 FQNEAQ (reference sequence). This CDR3 contains 18 residues. V shed 5 bases and J 1 base; nucleotides not matched to a gene: 8. The DNA for the CDR3 is TGTGCCAGCAGCCCAGGACTAGCGGGGGGGGACTTCCAAGAGACCCAGTACTTC. Protein sequence: CASSPGLAGGDFQETQYF. The whole variable domain, filled in from reference TRBV7-9 and TRBJ2-5, reads DTGVSQNPRHKITKRGQNVTFRCDPISEHNRLYWYRQTLGQGPEFLTYFQNEAQLEKSRLLSDRFSAERPKGSFSTLEIQRTEQGDSAMYLCASSPGLAGGDFQETQYFGPGTRLLVL.

The chain links TRBV5-1 to TRBJ2-5; TRBD2 aligns across 13 bases. The ends lost 4 bases at V and 7 bases at J; junction bases unmatched: 13. From germline, CDR1 is SGHRS and CDR2 YFSETQ. CDR3 size: 17 residues. CDR3 residues: CASSRSWTSGGLGTQYF. CDR3 nucleotides: TGCGCCAGCAGCAGATCATGGACTAGCGGGGGCCTGGGGACCCAGTACTTC.

The chain links TRBV11-2 to TRBJ1-1; 9 nucleotides align to TRBD1. J gave up 1 base and V 5 bases, and 8 bases lay outside the gene matches. Germline assignment: CDR1 SGHAT and CDR2 FQNNGV. The CDR3 contains 16 residues. In DNA form, the CDR3 reads TGTGCCAGCAGCCCATTACAGGGGGCGAGGAACACTGAAGCTTTCTTT. It yields the protein CASSPLQGARNTEAFF.

This chain uses TRBV6-1 with TRBJ1-2; tentatively, D is TRBD1 (5 bases). The CDR3 runs 13 residues. V was pared by 2 bases and J by 2 bases, with 6 bases between. Germline V lookup: CDR1 MNHNS, CDR2 SASEGT. Here the CDR3 DNA reads TGTGCCAGCAGTGAACGGGACAACTATGGCTACACCTTC. The encoded protein is CASSERDNYGYTF.

This chain joins TRBV5-8 and TRBJ1-2; D call uncertain. The germline V gene has CDR1 SGHTS and CDR2 YDEGEE. The CDR3 has 13 residues. V was trimmed by 4 bases and J by 4 bases, leaving 11 bases between them. CDR3 protein: CASSLLVPYGYTF. CDR3 nucleotides: TGTGCCAGCAGCCTTCTTGTCCCCTATGGCTACACCTTC. Drawing the rest from reference TRBV5-8 and TRBJ1-2, the complete variable domain is EAGVTQSPTHLIKTRGQQATLRCSPISGHTSVYWYQQALGLGLQFLLWYDEGEERNRGNFPPRFSGRQFPNYSSELNVNALELEDSALYLCASSLLVPYGYTFGSGTRLTVV.

The chain joins TRBV6-1 to TRBJ2-2; 11 bases are a match to TRBD1. After removal of 4 bases from V and 7 bases from J, the junction contained 8 bases not matched to a gene. The CDR3 has 16 amino acids. CDR1 is MNHNS, CDR2 SASEGT, per germline. The CDR3 DNA follows: TGTGCCAGCAGTGTCCACGGACAGGGGGCTCACGGGGAGCTGTTTTTT. This gives the protein CASSVHGQGAHGELFF.

V gene TRBV12-5 combines with J gene TRBJ2-5, with 7 nucleotides matching TRBD2. CDR3 length equals 14 residues. The germline gives CDR1 LGHNT, CDR2 FRNRAP. The trim removed 7 bases at V and 5 bases at J, leaving 10 bases unmatched. CDR3 amino acids: CASAHPTGGETQYF. The CDR3 DNA reads TGTGCTAGTGCCCACCCCACCGGGGGGGAGACCCAGTACTTC.

The gene calls are TRBV20-1 and TRBJ2-7; either TRBD1 or TRBD2 may fit D (5 bases each). This CDR3 has 11 amino acids. V was cut by 5 bases and J by 3 bases, with 8 bases left in between. Looked up from germline, CDR1 is DFQATT and CDR2 is SNEGSKA (reference sequence). DNA of the CDR3: TGCAGTGCTGAGGGGAACTACGAGCAGTACTTC. It translates to CSAEGNYEQYF.

The chain recombines TRBV19 with TRBJ1-2; 7 bases match TRBD1. The ends lost 4 bases at V and 2 bases at J; junction bases unmatched: 7. The CDR3 is 15 amino acids. The germline gives CDR1 LNHDA, CDR2 SQIVND (reference sequence). The CDR3 here is CASSNKGQPNYGYTF. CDR3 in DNA: TGTGCCAGTAGTAACAAGGGACAGCCGAACTATGGCTACACCTTC.